These 11 T cell receptor beta chains were sequenced from one sample in a study of tissue T cells after allogeneic stem cell transplantation. Data came from immunoSEQ multiplex PCR; TCRdb stores just in-frame clones and leaves some out. The sample has fewer than 2,000 clones; 35% to 45% are singletons. As for time point: mouse harvest day 14 after allogeneic transplant. Tail vein injection delivered 10^7 T-cell-depleted bone marrow cells and 10^6 splenic CD5+ T cells. The sample consisted of gut tissue. The receptors were gathered from a female BALB/c mouse given C57BL/6 T cells with graft-versus-host disease after an allogeneic hematopoietic cell transplant.

Comment on this clone: Each gene name is a mouse one. The CDR3 reads CASSFFFSYEQYF. The sequenced part of the CDR3 DNA is TGTGCCAGCAGTTTCTTCTTCTCCTATGAACAGTAC. The J gene is TRBJ2-7, the V gene TRBV14; no clear D. The read ends 1 residue shy of where the CDR3 ends; the end is completed using the germline J gene. Trimming shortened V by 0 bases and J by 0 bases, and 4 bases separated the two germline ends. The germline V gene encodes CDR1 SGHDT and CDR2 FRDEAV. CDR3 length: 13 amino acids.

Remarks on this clone: Gene names denote mouse genes. The read ends 1 residue early relative to the CDR3; the germline J gene fills the gap. The J gene is TRBJ2-7, the V gene TRBV26; no clear D. The V gene's germline CDR1 is KGHPV and CDR2 FQNQEV (reference sequence). This CDR3 contains 11 residues. The ends were cut back, 1 base at V and 7 bases at J, with 5 bases in the middle. CDR3 sequence reads: CASSLYGEQYF. The sequenced CDR3 bases are TGTGCCAGCAGTCTGTACGGGGAACAGTAC.

About this clone itself: Genes here carry mouse names. From the germline J gene comes the end of the CDR3, since the read stops 1 residue before it. This chain joins TRBV15 and TRBJ1-5; D may be TRBD1 (6 bases). The germline V gene encodes CDR1 SGHND and CDR2 FRSKSL. V was cut by 6 bases and J by 0 bases, with 12 bases left in between. The CDR3 covers 15 residues. CDR3 loop: CASRSGTNNNQAPLF. The sequenced part of the CDR3 DNA is TGTGCCAGCAGATCCGGGACAAATAACAACCAGGCTCCGCTT.

A note on this clone: Gene names and germline match the mouse. The read finishes 1 residue shy of the CDR3 end, and the germline J gene is used to complete it. The rearrangement links TRBV14 to TRBJ2-4; weak D call: TRBD1 (5 bases). CDR1 is SGHDT, CDR2 FRDEAV, per germline. The CDR3 is 14 amino acids. Trimming removed 2 bases from V and 3 bases from J, with 10 bases in between. CDR3 DNA, as far as it was read: TGTGCCAGCAGTTTAGGCAGGGCCCAAAACACCTTGTAC. Translated, it gives CASSLGRAQNTLY. The whole CDR3 protein reads CASSLGRAQNTLYF.

This clone appeared a few times. Gene names are the mouse ones. From the germline J gene comes the end of the CDR3, since the read stops 1 residue before it. The rearrangement links TRBV15 to TRBJ2-7; 9 bases fit TRBD2. After removal of 3 bases from V and 0 bases from J, the junction contained 3 bases not matched to a gene. This CDR3 is 15 amino acids long. Germline assignment: CDR1 SGHND and CDR2 FRSKSL. CDR3 loop: CASSFTGGFSYEQYF. The part of the CDR3 DNA that was read is TGTGCCAGCAGTTTTACTGGGGGGTTCTCCTATGAACAGTAC.

For this clone: Gene names and germline match the mouse. The read falls 1 residue short of the CDR3 end, and the missing part is taken from the germline J gene. V is TRBV26 and J is TRBJ2-2; 8 bases map to TRBD1. The CDR3 covers 15 residues. Germline-derived CDR1 and CDR2 are KGHPV and FQNQEV (reference sequence). J was trimmed by 3 bases and V by 2 bases; bases with no gene match: 2. CDR3 DNA, as far as it was read: TGTGCCAGCAGTCTGGGACAGGGACACACCGGGCAGCTCTAC. It yields the protein CASSLGQGHTGQLY. The CDR3, in full, reads CASSLGQGHTGQLYF.

A remark on this clone: Gene and germline names: mouse. The read ends 1 residue before the CDR3 terminus; that terminus is restored from the germline J gene. The chain joins TRBV26 to TRBJ2-3; 9 bases agree with TRBD2. V shed 4 bases, J shed 0 bases, and the junction held 5 bases outside the gene matches. Germline V gene lookup returns CDR1 KGHPV and CDR2 FQNQEV (reference sequence). The CDR3 runs to 16 residues. Incomplete CDR3 DNA: TGTGCCAGCAGTCCGTGGGGGGGCGCGAGTGCAGAAACGCTGTAT. Protein sequence: CASSPWGGASAETLY. In full, the CDR3 is CASSPWGGASAETLYF.

Details on this clone: Gene names and germline match the mouse. The sequenced fragment ends 1 residue before the CDR3 boundary, so the rest is inferred from the germline J gene. The chain uses TRBV26 and TRBJ2-4; 10 positions agree with TRBD2. The length of the CDR3 is 13 residues. Germline V lookup: CDR1 KGHPV, CDR2 FQNQEV (reference sequence). J lost 4 bases, V lost 8 bases, and 3 bases had no gene match. The part of the CDR3 DNA that was read is TGTGCCAGCGCGGGACTGGGGAAAAACACCTTGTAC. Amino acid sequence: CASAGLGKNTLY. From start to end, the CDR3 is CASAGLGKNTLYF. The variable domain in full, with the rest retrieved from reference TRBV26 and TRBJ2-4, is NSKVIQTPRYLVKGQGQKAKMRCIPEKGHPVVFWYQQNKNNEFKFLINFQNQEVLQQIDMTEKRFSAECPSNSPCSLEIQSSEAGDSALYLCASAGLGKNTLYFGAGTRLSVL.

Comments on this clone: The listed genes are named as in mouse. The read halts 1 residue ahead of the CDR3 end, with the missing end drawn from the germline J gene. The rearrangement uses TRBV16 and TRBJ2-3; 12 nucleotides agree with TRBD2. V was clipped by 7 bases and J by 3 bases; unmatched bases: 2. There are 14 residues in the CDR3. Germline CDR1 and CDR2: SGHSA and FRNQAP. The sequenced CDR3 bases are TGTGCAAGCACAGACTGGGGGGGCGCAGAAACGCTGTAT. Translation: CASTDWGGAETLY. The full CDR3 protein is CASTDWGGAETLYF.

Notes on this clone: Mouse gene names and germline throughout. Read coverage stops 1 residue before the CDR3 terminus; the germline J gene supplies the remainder. The chain carries TRBV12-1 and TRBJ2-3; 12 bases are a match to TRBD2. V lost 3 bases, J lost 0 bases, and 3 bases stayed unmatched. The CDR3 has 16 residues. Per germline, CDR1 SGHSN and CDR2 HYEKVE. The CDR3 spells CASSIGTGGSAETLYF. Incomplete CDR3 DNA: TGTGCCAGCTCTATAGGGACTGGGGGGAGTGCAGAAACGCTGTAT.

On this clone: Gene names are the mouse ones. The sequence runs out 1 residue before the end of the CDR3; the remainder is reconstructed from the germline J gene. Different DNA sequences within this sample yield the same CDR3. The rearrangement links TRBV26 to TRBJ2-3; D possibly corresponds to TRBD1 (5 bases). V was pared by 4 bases and J by 0 bases, with 8 bases between. CDR3 length: 14 amino acids. Germline-derived CDR1 and CDR2 are KGHPV and FQNQEV (reference sequence). CDR3 DNA, as far as it was read: TGTGCCAGCAGTCGGCAGGGTAGTGCAGAAACGCTGTAT. Amino acids: CASSRQGSAETLY. The full CDR3 protein is CASSRQGSAETLYF. The full variable domain, with the rest looked up from reference TRBV26 and TRBJ2-3, is NSKVIQTPRYLVKGQGQKAKMRCIPEKGHPVVFWYQQNKNNEFKFLINFQNQEVLQQIDMTEKRFSAECPSNSPCSLEIQSSEAGDSALYLCASSRQGSAETLYFGSGTRLTVL.